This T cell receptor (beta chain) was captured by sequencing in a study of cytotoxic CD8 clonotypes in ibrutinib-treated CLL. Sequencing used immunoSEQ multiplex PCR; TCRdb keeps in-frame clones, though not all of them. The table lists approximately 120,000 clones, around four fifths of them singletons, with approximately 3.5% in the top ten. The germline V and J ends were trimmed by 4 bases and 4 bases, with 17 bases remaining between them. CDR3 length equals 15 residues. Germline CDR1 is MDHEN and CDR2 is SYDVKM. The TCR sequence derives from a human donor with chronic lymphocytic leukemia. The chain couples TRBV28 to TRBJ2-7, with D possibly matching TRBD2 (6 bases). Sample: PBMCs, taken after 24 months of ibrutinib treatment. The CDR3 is CASSSGGVGSYEQYF. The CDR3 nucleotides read TGTGCCAGCAGTTCAGGAGGGGTCGGTAGTTACGAGCAGTACTTC.